The 15 T cell receptor beta chains below come from one sample, sequenced in a study of blood T cell repertoires in COVID-19. Sequencing was performed with immunoSEQ multiplex PCR; in TCRdb, only in-frame clones are kept and a portion is missing. Among roughly 460,000 clones listed, around nine tenths were seen once. The sample consisted of peripheral blood. All receptors derive from a man between 18 and 29 years old with COVID-19, enrolled during active disease.

The V call is TRBV2, the J call TRBJ1-2; TRBD1 matches 7 bases. The CDR3 totals 14 residues. V trimming: 4 bases; J trimming: 2 bases; junction bases outside the gene matches: 4. Germline assignment: CDR1 SNHLY and CDR2 FYNNEI. The CDR3 nucleotides are TGTGCCAGCAGTGCGGGCAGGGGGAACTATGGCTACACCTTC. It encodes CASSAGRGNYGYTF.

The V call is TRBV27, the J call TRBJ2-6; TRBD1 agrees at 7 bases. The CDR3 is made up of 19 amino acids. The V gene end was trimmed by 0 bases and the J gene end by 3 bases; junction bases not matched to a gene: 11. Germline V gives CDR1 MNHEY, CDR2 SMNVEV (reference sequence). The CDR3 DNA reads TGTGCCAGCAGTTTATCGAAGGACAGGCTGGGAAGTGGGGCCAACGTCCTGACTTTC. Its translation is CASSLSKDRLGSGANVLTF.

In regard to this clone: A junction end diverges from the germline sequence, so it may reflect a read error. The V and J genes are TRBV12-3 or TRBV12-4 and TRBJ1-3; the match to TRBD1 covers 8 bases. The CDR3 loop spans 12 amino acids. In DNA form, the CDR3 reads TGTGCCAGCAGAAATCCTCCGGGACAGGCTTTTTTT. Protein: CASRNPPGQAFF.

The chain links TRBV2 to TRBJ2-2; tentative D call: TRBD2 (6 bases). Germline V gene lookup returns CDR1 SNHLY and CDR2 FYNNEI. The CDR3 has 14 amino acids. Deletions cut 6 bases from V and 4 bases from J, with 12 bases between. CDR3 amino acids: CASSPGLITGELFF. The CDR3 nucleotides read TGTGCCAGCAGCCCGGGACTTATCACCGGGGAGCTGTTTTTT.

The gene calls are TRBV15 and TRBJ1-1; tentatively, D is TRBD1 (6 bases). Germline V CDR1 and CDR2: LNHNV, YYDKDF (reference sequence). V was pared by 0 bases and J by 0 bases, with 23 bases between. The CDR3 totals 20 residues. DNA of the CDR3: TGTGCCACCAGCAGAGATCCTCTGGGGGGGGCCCGAGTCATGAACACTGAAGCTTTCTTT. It encodes CATSRDPLGGARVMNTEAFF.

The gene calls are TRBV2 and TRBJ2-7; tentatively, D is TRBD1 (6 bases). V was clipped by 7 bases and J by 6 bases, with 13 bases between them. Germline V gene data show CDR1 as SNHLY and CDR2 as FYNNEI. The CDR3 extends over 12 amino acids. The CDR3 sequence: CASTQGVSEQYF. The CDR3 region has the DNA TGTGCCAGCACACAGGGAGTGAGCGAGCAGTACTTC.

The chain joins TRBV5-8 to TRBJ2-3; TRBD1 aligns across 9 bases. This CDR3 comprises 16 residues. Germline CDR1 and CDR2: SGHTS and YDEGEE. The ends lost 4 bases at V and 2 bases at J; junction bases unmatched: 8. DNA for the CDR3: TGTGCCAGCAGCAACCACAGGGGGCTTCCCACAGATACGCAGTATTTT. This codes for CASSNHRGLPTDTQYF.

This clone was counted once. This chain joins TRBV5-6 and TRBJ1-4, with a tentative D call TRBD1 (5 bases). V was trimmed by 0 bases and J by 8 bases, leaving 20 bases between them. The germline V gene has CDR1 SGHDT and CDR2 YYEEEE. CDR3 size: 17 residues. As DNA, the CDR3 is TGTGCCAGCAGCTTGGCCTCTGGGGCCCTAGGGTGGGAAAAACTGTTTTTT. It is translated as CASSLASGALGWEKLFF.

This chain links TRBV5-5 with TRBJ2-5; 7 bases are a match to TRBD2. The germline gives CDR1 SGHKS, CDR2 YYEKEE (reference sequence). The CDR3 extends over 14 amino acids. With V trimmed by 3 bases and J by 5 bases, 7 bases remained unmatched. CDR3 loop: CASSSGRFRETQYF. Here the CDR3 DNA reads TGTGCCAGCAGCTCCGGGAGGTTCAGGGAGACCCAGTACTTC.

The V and J genes are TRBV6-1 and TRBJ1-6; D is undetermined. Trimming took 1 base from V and 1 from J, leaving 8 bases between them. The CDR3 has 16 amino acids. Germline CDR1 MNHNS, CDR2 SASEGT. The CDR3 region has the DNA TGTGCCAGCAGTGAAGTCGCGGGGTCCTATAATTCACCCCTCCACTTT. Its translation is CASSEVAGSYNSPLHF.

The chain has TRBV6-1 and TRBJ1-4; 7 bases agree with TRBD1. There are 14 residues in the CDR3. J lost 6 bases, V lost 1 base, and 2 bases had no gene match. Germline V CDR1 and CDR2: MNHNS, SASEGT. The CDR3 region is CASSEGRGDEKLFF. DNA for the CDR3: TGTGCCAGCAGTGAAGGCAGGGGGGATGAAAAACTGTTTTTT.

The V gene is TRBV6-9, the J gene TRBJ1-3; D not certain. Germline CDR1 and CDR2: MNHGY and SVAAGI. The V and J ends lost 7 bases and 4 bases respectively, with 20 bases between them. The CDR3 sequence is 16 residues long. The DNA for the CDR3 is TGTGCCAGCACTCCCCGTGAGGTGCGGATCGGAAACACCATATATTTT. Translating gives CASTPREVRIGNTIYF.

In its sample, this clone was seen a few times. The rearrangement uses TRBV11-2 and TRBJ2-7, with D uncertain. Trimming removed 3 bases at V and 4 bases at J, with 10 bases between. The CDR3 consists of 13 residues. The V gene's germline CDR1 is SGHAT and CDR2 FQNNGV. CDR3 nucleotide sequence: TGTGCCAGCAGCTTGGCAGCGCCGTACGAGCAGTACTTC. It translates to CASSLAAPYEQYF.

This clone is a singleton in its sample. Other DNA sequences within the sample encode an identical CDR3. The chain couples TRBV5-1 to TRBJ2-3; 12 bases agree with TRBD2. The CDR3 contains 17 residues. Germline loops: CDR1 SGHRS, CDR2 YFSETQ. V trimming: 0 bases; J trimming: 2 bases; junction bases outside the gene matches: 4. The CDR3 DNA is TGCGCCAGCAGCTTGGGGCTAGCGGGAGGGACCACAGATACGCAGTATTTT. Amino acids: CASSLGLAGGTTDTQYF.

This clone showed up just a few times. The V call is TRBV6-5, the J call TRBJ1-4; TRBD1 matches at 7 bases. Germline V gives CDR1 MNHEY, CDR2 SVGAGI. This CDR3 comprises 15 residues. After removal of 10 bases from V and 0 bases from J, the junction contained 8 bases not matched to a gene. CDR3 DNA sequence: TGTGCCACCTATCACAGGGGCCCAACTAATGAAAAACTGTTTTTT. Translating it yields CATYHRGPTNEKLFF.